The T cell receptor beta chain under discussion was sequenced for a study of neurological immune-mediated disorders. Looking at the study overall: Relapsing-remitting disease affected around 31, and secondary progressive 3, of about 34 multiple sclerosis patients. Broader study findings: No CDR3 amino acid sequences recurred among expanded clones across subjects, suggesting private repertoires in all groups.

5'RACE with 10-nucleotide random UMIs generated the cDNA. Via MiXCR, TCRdb re-called the 5' RACE reads, giving one row per CDR3 protein. The data hold tens of thousands of distinct CDR3 sequences, with over 5% observed a single time. This clonotype occurred many times. Its antigen is currently unknown. The germline V and J ends were trimmed by 2 bases and 2 bases, with 9 bases remaining between them. Germline V lookup: CDR1 DFQATT, CDR2 SNEGSKA (reference sequence). The CDR3 consists of 13 residues. This sequence joins TRBV20-1 and TRBJ1-2; tentative D call: TRBD1 (6 bases). Sequenced: PBMCs. The source is a human donor with multiple sclerosis. The donor label of this sample is uncertain. CDR3 sequence: CSARYQGNYGYTF. The CDR3 bases are TGCAGTGCTAGATACCAGGGGAACTATGGCTACACCTTC.